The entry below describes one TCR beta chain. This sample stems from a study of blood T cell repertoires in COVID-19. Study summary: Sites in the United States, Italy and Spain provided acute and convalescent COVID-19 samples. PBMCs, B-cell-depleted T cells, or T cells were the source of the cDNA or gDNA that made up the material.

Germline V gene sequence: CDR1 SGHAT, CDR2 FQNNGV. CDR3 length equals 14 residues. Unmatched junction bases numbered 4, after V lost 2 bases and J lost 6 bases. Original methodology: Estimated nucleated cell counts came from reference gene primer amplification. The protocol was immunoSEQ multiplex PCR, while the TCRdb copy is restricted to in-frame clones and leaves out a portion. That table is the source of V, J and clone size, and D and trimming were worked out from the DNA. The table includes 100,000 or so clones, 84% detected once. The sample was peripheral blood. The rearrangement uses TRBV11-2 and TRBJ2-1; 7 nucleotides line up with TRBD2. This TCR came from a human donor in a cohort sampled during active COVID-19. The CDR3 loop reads CASSLSGALNEQFF. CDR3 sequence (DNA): TGTGCCAGCAGCTTAAGCGGGGCCCTCAATGAGCAGTTCTTC. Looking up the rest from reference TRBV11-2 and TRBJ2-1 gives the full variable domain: EAGVAQSPRYKIIEKRQSVAFWCNPISGHATLYWYQQILGQGPKLLIQFQNNGVVDDSQLPKDRFSAERLKGVDSTLKIQPAKLEDSAVYLCASSLSGALNEQFFGPGTRLTVL.